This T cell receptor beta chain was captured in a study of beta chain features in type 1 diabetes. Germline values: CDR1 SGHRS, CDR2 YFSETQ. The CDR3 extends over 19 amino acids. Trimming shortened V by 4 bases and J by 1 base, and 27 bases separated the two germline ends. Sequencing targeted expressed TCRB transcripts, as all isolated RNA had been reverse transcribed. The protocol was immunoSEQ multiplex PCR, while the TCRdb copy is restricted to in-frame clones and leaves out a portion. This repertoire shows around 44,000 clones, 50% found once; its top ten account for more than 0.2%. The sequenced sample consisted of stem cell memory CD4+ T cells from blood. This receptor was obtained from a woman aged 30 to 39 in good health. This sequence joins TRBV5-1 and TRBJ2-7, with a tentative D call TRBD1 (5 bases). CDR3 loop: CASSSDHRVSFPGSYEQYF. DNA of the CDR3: TGCGCCAGCAGCAGCGACCACCGCGTTAGTTTCCCAGGGTCCTACGAGCAGTACTTC.